This T cell receptor (beta chain) is from a study of technical replicates of blood from a few donors. Using immunoSEQ multiplex PCR, the repertoire was profiled, and TCRdb retains in-frame clones only, with some absent. The table includes 65,000 to 85,000 clones, about 96% detected once. V lost 1 base to trimming and J lost 4 bases, with 11 bases between them. The germline V gene encodes CDR1 LGHNT and CDR2 FRNRAP. The CDR3 sequence is 15 residues long. This TCR was recovered from a human donor in good health. Sequencing was carried out using T cells isolated from PBMCs. The J gene is TRBJ2-1, the V gene TRBV12-5, with unresolved D. The CDR3 DNA is TGTGCTAGTGGTTTGGCTAGAGGAGAGTACAATGAGCAGTTCTTC. Amino acids: CASGLARGEYNEQFF.